Each of the 5 T cell receptor beta chains below was sequenced from the same sample in a study of graft-versus-host responses after intestinal transplantation. Using immunoSEQ multiplex PCR, the repertoire was profiled, and TCRdb retains in-frame clones only, with some absent. The sample lists 40,000 or so clones, around 96% seen once, with 0.22% in the top ten. The antigens of these receptors remain unknown. The material sequenced was unstimulated CD8+ T cells sorted from spleen or lymph node cells, taken before transplant. The receptors derive from a human donor who was the organ donor for an intestinal transplant.

The chain combines TRBV10-1 with TRBJ2-1; maybe TRBD2 (6 bases). Germline V gene sequence: CDR1 WNHNN, CDR2 SYGVQD (reference sequence). There are 17 residues in the CDR3. Between the trimmed V and J ends, which lost 7 bases and 3 bases, there was a span of 22 bases. The CDR3 coding sequence is TGCGCCAGCAACGCCCCCTTATGCGGGGTACTCTACAATGAGCAGTTCTTC. Translated, it gives CASNAPLCGVLYNEQFF.

The J gene is TRBJ2-1, the V gene TRBV4-1, with 11 positions matching TRBD2. Looked up from germline, CDR1 is MGHRA and CDR2 is YSYEKL. The V gene end was trimmed by 0 bases and the J gene end by 4 bases; junction bases not matched to a gene: 8. The CDR3 is 18 residues long. CDR3 sequence reads: CASSQERSSGGPYNEQFF. CDR3 nucleotide sequence: TGCGCCAGCAGCCAAGAAAGGTCTAGCGGGGGGCCATACAATGAGCAGTTCTTC.

J is TRBJ2-5 and V is TRBV4-1; D is undetermined. CDR1 and CDR2 (germline): MGHRA, YSYEKL. The V end was cut by 0 bases, the J end by 5 bases, with 13 bases between. The CDR3 length is 15 residues. The CDR3 here is CASSQEWHAGETQYF. The CDR3 nucleotides read TGCGCCAGCAGCCAAGAATGGCATGCTGGGGAGACCCAGTACTTC.

The V call is TRBV19, the J call TRBJ1-1; no definite D call. Trimming removed 6 bases from V and 3 bases from J, with 14 bases in between. The CDR3 covers 14 residues. CDR1 and CDR2 (germline): LNHDA, SQIVND (reference sequence). CDR3 region: CASRDRSGDTEAFF. The CDR3 nucleotides are TGTGCCAGTAGGGACCGCAGTGGTGACACTGAAGCTTTCTTT.

The chain carries TRBV19 and TRBJ2-1, with 9 bases aligning to TRBD2. This CDR3 spans 15 amino acids. The germline gives CDR1 LNHDA, CDR2 SQIVND (reference sequence). Trimming cost V 3 bases and J 8 bases; bases outside gene matches: 8. As DNA, the CDR3 is TGTGCCAGTAGTATTGCTTCTAGCGGGATCTATGAGCAGTTCTTC. This gives the protein CASSIASSGIYEQFF.